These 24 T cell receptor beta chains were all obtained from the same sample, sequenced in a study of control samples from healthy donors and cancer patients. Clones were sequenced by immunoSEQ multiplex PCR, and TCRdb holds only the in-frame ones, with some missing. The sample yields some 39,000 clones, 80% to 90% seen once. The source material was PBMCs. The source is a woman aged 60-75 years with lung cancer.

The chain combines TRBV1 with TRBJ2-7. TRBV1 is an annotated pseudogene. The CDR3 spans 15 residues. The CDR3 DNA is TGCACCAGCAGCCAGGTCCCGCTGGGAAGATACGAGCAGTACTTC. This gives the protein CTSSQVPLGRYEQYF.

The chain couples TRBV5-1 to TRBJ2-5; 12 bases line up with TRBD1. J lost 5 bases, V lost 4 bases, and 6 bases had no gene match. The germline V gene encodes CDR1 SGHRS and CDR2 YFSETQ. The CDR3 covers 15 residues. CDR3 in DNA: TGCGCCAGCAGCCTCGGGACAGGGGGCTTGGAGACCCAGTACTTC. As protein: CASSLGTGGLETQYF.

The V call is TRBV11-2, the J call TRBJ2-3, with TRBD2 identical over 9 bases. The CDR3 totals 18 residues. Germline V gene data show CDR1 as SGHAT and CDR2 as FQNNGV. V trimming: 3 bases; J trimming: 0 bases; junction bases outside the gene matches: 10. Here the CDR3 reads CASSFGRPLAGSTDTQYF. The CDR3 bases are TGTGCCAGCAGCTTCGGGCGCCCCCTAGCGGGAAGCACAGATACGCAGTATTTT. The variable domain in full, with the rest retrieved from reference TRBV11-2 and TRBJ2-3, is EAGVAQSPRYKIIEKRQSVAFWCNPISGHATLYWYQQILGQGPKLLIQFQNNGVVDDSQLPKDRFSAERLKGVDSTLKIQPAKLEDSAVYLCASSFGRPLAGSTDTQYFGPGTRLTVL.

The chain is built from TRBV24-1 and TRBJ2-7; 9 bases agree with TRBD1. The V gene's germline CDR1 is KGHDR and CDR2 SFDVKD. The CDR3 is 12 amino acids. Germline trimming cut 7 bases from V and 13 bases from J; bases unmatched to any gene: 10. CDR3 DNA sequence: TGTGCCACCAGGGGGGGGACAGGGAGATTTTACTTC. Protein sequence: CATRGGTGRFYF.

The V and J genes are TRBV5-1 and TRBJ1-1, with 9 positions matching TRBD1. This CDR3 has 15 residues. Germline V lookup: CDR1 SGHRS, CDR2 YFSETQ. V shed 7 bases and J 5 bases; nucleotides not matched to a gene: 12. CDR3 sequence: CASQTSGQGFTEAFF. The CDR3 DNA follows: TGCGCCAGCCAAACGTCGGGACAGGGATTTACTGAAGCTTTCTTT.

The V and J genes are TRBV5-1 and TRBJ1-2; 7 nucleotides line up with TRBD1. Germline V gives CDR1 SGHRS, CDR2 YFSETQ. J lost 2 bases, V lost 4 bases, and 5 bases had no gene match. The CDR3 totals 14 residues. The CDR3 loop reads CASSPTTGNYGYTF. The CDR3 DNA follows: TGCGCCAGCAGCCCCACGACAGGGAACTATGGCTACACCTTC.

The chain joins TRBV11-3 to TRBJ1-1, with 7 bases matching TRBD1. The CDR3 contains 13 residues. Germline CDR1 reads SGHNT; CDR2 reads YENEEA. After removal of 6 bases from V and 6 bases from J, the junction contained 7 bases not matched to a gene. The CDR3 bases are TGTGCCAGCAGGCTTCACAGGGGCCCTGAAGCTTTCTTT. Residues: CASRLHRGPEAFF.

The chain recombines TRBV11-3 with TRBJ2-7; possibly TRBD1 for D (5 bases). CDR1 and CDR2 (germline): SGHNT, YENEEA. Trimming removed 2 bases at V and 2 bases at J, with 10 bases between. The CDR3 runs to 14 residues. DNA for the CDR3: TGTGCCAGCAGCTTAAGCGCAGGGACCTACGAGCAGTACTTC. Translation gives CASSLSAGTYEQYF. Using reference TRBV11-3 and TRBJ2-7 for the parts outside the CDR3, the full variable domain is EAGVVQSPRYKIIEKKQPVAFWCNPISGHNTLYWYLQNLGQGPELLIRYENEEAVDDSQLPKDRFSAERLKGVDSTLKIQPAELGDSAVYLCASSLSAGTYEQYFGPGTRLTVT.

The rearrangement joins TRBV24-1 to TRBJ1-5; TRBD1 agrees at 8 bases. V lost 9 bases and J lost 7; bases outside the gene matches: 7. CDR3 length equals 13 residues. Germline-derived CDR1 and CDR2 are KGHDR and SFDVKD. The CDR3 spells CATSTGGEQPQHF. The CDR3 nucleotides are TGTGCCACCTCTACAGGGGGAGAGCAGCCCCAGCATTTT.

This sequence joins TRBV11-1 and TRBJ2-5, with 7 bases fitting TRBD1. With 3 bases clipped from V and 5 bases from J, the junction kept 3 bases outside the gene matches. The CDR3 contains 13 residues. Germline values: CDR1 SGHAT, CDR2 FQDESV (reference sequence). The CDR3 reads CASSLTGWETQYF. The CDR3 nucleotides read TGTGCCAGCAGCTTGACAGGGTGGGAGACCCAGTACTTC.

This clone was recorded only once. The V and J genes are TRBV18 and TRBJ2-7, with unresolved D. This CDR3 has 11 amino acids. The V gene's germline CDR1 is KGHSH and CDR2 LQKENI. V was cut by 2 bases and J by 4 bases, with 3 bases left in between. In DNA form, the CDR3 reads TGTGCCAGCTCACCAGGGTACGAGCAGTACTTC. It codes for CASSPGYEQYF.

The CDR3 spells CASSPQQGAGETQYF. For the CDR3, the DNA is TGTGCCAGCAGCCCCCAACAGGGGGCCGGAGAGACCCAGTACTTC. The V and J genes are TRBV7-2 and TRBJ2-5; TRBD1 aligns across 9 bases. This CDR3 is 15 amino acids long. Germline trimming cut 5 bases from V and 4 bases from J; bases unmatched to any gene: 8. Germline CDR1 is SGHTA and CDR2 is FQGNSA.

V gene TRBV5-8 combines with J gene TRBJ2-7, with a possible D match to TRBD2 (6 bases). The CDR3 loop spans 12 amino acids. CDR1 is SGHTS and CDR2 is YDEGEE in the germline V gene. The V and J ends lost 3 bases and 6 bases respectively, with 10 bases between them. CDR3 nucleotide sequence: TGTGCCAGCAGCTACCGGGGAGGCGAGCAGTACTTC. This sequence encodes CASSYRGGEQYF.

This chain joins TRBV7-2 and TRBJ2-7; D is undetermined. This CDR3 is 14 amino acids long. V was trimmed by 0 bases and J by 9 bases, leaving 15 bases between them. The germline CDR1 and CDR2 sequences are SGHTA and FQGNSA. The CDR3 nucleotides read TGTGCCAGCAGCTTAGCGCTAGAGTCAACCGGGCAGTACTTC. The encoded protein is CASSLALESTGQYF.

The CDR3 DNA reads TGCGCCAGCAGCTTGATGCCCCCTACTATTAACACCGGGGAGCTGTTTTTT. Translated: CASSLMPPTINTGELFF. The chain couples TRBV5-1 to TRBJ2-2; D unclear. The CDR3 has 17 residues. Per the germline V gene, CDR1 is SGHRS and CDR2 is YFSETQ. V was shortened by 1 base and J by 2 bases, with 15 bases between the two germline ends.

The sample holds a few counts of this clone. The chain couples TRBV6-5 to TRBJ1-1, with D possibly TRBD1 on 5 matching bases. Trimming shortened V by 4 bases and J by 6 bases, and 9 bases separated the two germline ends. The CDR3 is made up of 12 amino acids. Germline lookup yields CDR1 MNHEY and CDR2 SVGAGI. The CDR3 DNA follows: TGTGCCAGCAGTTTTTGGGGGGCTGAAGCTTTCTTT. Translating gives CASSFWGAEAFF.

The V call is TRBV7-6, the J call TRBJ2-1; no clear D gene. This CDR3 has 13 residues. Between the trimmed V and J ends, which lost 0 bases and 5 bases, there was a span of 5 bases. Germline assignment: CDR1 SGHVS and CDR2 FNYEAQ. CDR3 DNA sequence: TGTGCCAGCAGCTTAGCTAAAAACAATGAGCAGTTCTTC. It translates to CASSLAKNNEQFF.

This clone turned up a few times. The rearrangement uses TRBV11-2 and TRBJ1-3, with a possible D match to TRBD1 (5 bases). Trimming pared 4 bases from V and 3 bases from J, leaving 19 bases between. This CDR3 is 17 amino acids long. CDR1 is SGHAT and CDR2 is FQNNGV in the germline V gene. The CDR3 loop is CASSSGRGAGDGNTIYF. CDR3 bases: TGTGCCAGCAGCTCTGGCCGGGGCGCGGGGGATGGAAACACCATATATTTT.

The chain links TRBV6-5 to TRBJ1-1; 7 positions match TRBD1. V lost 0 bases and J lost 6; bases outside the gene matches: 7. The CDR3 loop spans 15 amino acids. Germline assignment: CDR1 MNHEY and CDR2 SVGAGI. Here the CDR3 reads CASSYSGTETAEAFF. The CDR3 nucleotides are TGTGCCAGCAGTTACTCCGGGACAGAAACGGCTGAAGCTTTCTTT.

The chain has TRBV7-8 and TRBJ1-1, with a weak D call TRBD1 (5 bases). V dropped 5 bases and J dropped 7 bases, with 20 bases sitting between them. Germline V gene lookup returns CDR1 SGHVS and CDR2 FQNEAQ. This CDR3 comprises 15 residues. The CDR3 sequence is CASSHVSGRDGEAFF. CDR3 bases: TGTGCCAGCAGCCACGTTTCGGGCAGGGATGGTGAAGCTTTCTTT.

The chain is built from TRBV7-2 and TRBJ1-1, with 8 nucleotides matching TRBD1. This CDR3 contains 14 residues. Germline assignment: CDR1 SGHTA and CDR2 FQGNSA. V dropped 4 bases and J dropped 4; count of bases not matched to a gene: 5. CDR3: CASSSQGAGTEAFF. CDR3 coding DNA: TGTGCCAGCAGCTCGCAGGGGGCCGGCACTGAAGCTTTCTTT.

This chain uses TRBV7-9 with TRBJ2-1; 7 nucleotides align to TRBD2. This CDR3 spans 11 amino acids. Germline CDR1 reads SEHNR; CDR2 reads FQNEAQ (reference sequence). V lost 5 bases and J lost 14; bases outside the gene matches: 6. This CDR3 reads CASSAWTSEFF. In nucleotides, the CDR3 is TGTGCCAGCAGCGCCTGGACTAGTGAGTTCTTC.

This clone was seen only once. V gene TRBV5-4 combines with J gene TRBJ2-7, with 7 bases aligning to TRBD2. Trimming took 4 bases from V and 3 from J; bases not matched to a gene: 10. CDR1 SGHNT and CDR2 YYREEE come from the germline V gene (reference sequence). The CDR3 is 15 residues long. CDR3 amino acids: CASSPSGTNGYEQYF. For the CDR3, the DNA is TGTGCCAGCAGCCCATCCGGGACTAATGGCTACGAGCAGTACTTC.

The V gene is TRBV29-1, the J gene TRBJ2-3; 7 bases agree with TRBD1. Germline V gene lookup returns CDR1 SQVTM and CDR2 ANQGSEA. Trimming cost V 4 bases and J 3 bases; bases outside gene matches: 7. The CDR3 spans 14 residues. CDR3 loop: CSVVRQGRTDTQYF. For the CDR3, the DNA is TGCAGCGTTGTTCGACAGGGAAGGACAGATACGCAGTATTTT.